The clone carrying this TCR beta chain was seen only a few times. Its antigen is unidentified. The sample comes from a study of blood T cells in healthy people across ages. Study overall: In model experiments, template switching was able to capture about one barcoded beta molecule for every two T cells that were present.

A J-beta primer mix and a sample-barcoded 5' primer were used in a second PCR of about 7 to 11 cycles. Template switching added a 12-random-nucleotide identifier to every cDNA molecule. TCRdb re-analysed the 5' RACE reads in MiXCR, keeping a single row per CDR3 protein. Among 1.5 million to 2 million distinct CDR3 sequences listed, 28% were seen once. Healthy individuals of Caucasian origin from Russia, aged about 6 to 95, served as donors. Notes on the study in general: Naive and antigen-experienced cells could not be conclusively compared, given unsorted PBMCs.

V shed 6 bases, J shed 7 bases, and the junction held 7 bases outside the gene matches. Germline V CDR1 and CDR2: MNHNS, SASEGT. This CDR3 region has 15 residues. The source is a woman in her twenties or thirties in good health. The sequencing input was blood. This chain uses TRBV6-1 with TRBJ1-6; 9 positions match TRBD1. The CDR3 nucleotides are TGTGCCAGCAGGGACAGGGGATTCGGGAATTCACCCCTCCACTTT. It is translated as CASRDRGFGNSPLHF.